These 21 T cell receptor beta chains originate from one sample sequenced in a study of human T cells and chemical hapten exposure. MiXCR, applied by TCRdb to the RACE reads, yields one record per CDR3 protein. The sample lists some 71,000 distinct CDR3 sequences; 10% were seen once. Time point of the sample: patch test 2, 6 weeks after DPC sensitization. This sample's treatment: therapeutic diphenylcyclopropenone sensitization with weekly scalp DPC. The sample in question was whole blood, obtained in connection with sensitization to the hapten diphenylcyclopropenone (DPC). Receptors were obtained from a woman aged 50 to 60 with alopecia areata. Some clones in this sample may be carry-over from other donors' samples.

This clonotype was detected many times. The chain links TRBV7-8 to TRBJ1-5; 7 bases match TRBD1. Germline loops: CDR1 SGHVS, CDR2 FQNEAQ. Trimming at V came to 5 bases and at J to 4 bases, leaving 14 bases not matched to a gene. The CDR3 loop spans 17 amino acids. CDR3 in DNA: TGTGCCAGCAGCGGTTCCTGGGCAGGGGGAAGGAATCAGCCCCAGCATTTT. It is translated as CASSGSWAGGRNQPQHF.

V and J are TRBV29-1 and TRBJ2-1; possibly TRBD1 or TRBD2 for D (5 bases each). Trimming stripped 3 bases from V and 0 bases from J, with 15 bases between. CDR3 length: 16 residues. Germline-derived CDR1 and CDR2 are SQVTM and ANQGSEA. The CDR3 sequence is CSVEGRSDSSYNEQFF. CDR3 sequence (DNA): TGCAGCGTTGAGGGGCGTAGCGATAGCTCCTACAATGAGCAGTTCTTC.

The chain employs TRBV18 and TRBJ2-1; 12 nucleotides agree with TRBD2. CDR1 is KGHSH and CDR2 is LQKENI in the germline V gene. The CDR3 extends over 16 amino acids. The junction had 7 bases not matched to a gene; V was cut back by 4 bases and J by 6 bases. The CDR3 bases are TGTGCCAGCTCACGGATTAAGACTAGCGGGAGCAATGAGCAGTTCTTC. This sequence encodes CASSRIKTSGSNEQFF.

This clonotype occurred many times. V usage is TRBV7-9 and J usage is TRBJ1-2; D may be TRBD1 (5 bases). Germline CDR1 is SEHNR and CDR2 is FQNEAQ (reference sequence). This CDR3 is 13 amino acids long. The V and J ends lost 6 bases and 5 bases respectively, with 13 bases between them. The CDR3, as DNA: TGTGCCAGCAGAGGGGCCGGTAGATATGGCTACACCTTC. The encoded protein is CASRGAGRYGYTF.

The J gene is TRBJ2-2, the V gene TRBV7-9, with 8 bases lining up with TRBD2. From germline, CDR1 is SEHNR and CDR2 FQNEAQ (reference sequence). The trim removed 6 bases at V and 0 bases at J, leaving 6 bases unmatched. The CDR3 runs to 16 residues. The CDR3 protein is CASRAGRAANTGELFF. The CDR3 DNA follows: TGTGCCAGCAGGGCCGGGAGGGCCGCGAACACCGGGGAGCTGTTTTTT.

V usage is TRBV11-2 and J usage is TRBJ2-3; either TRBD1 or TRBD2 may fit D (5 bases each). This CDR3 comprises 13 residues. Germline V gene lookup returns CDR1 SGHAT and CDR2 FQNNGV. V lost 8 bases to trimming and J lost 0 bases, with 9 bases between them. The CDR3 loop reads CASHRDSTDTQYF. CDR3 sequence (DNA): TGTGCCAGCCACCGGGACAGCACAGATACGCAGTATTTT.

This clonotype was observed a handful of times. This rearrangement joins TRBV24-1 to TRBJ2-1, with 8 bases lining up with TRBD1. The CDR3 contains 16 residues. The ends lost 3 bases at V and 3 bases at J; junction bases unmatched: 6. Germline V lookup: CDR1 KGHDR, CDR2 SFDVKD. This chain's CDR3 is CATSDPTGDGYNEQFF. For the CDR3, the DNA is TGTGCCACCAGTGATCCGACAGGGGACGGCTACAATGAGCAGTTCTTC.

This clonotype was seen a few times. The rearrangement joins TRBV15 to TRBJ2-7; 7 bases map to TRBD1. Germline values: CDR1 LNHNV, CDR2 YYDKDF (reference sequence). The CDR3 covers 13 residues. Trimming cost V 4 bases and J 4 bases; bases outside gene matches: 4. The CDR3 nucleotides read TGTGCCACCAGCACGGACAGGTATTACGAGCAGTACTTC. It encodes CATSTDRYYEQYF. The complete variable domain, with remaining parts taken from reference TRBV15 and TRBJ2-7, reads DAMVIQNPRYQVTQFGKPVTLSCSQTLNHNVMYWYQQKSSQAPKLLFHYYDKDFNNEADTPDNFQSRRPNTSFCFLDIRSPGLGDTAMYLCATSTDRYYEQYFGPGTRLTVT.

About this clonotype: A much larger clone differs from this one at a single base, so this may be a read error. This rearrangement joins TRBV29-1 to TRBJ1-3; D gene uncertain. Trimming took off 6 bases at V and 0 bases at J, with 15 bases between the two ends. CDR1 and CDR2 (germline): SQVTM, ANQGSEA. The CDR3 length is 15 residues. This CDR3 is CSVGLGYSSGNTIYF. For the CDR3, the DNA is TGCAGCGTCGGACTGGGATACAGCTCTGGAAACACCATATATTTT.

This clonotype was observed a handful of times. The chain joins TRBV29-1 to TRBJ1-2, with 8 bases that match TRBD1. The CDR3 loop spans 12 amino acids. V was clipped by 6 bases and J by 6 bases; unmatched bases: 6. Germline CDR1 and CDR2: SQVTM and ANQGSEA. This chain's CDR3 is CSVQTGDHGYTF. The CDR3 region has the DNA TGCAGCGTGCAGACAGGGGACCATGGCTACACCTTC. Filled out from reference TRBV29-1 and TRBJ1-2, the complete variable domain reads SAVISQKPSRDICQRGTSLTIQCQVDSQVTMMFWYRQQPGQSLTLIATANQGSEATYESGFVIDKFPISRPNLTFSTLTVSNMSPEDSSIYLCSVQTGDHGYTFGSGTRLTVV.

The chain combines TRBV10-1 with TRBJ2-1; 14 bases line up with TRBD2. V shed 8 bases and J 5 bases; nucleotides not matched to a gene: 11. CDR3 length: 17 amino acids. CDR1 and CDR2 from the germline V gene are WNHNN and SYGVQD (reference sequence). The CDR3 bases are TGCGCCAGCTCCTCGACTAGCGGGAGGGCCCGGAACAATGAGCAGTTCTTC. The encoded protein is CASSSTSGRARNNEQFF.

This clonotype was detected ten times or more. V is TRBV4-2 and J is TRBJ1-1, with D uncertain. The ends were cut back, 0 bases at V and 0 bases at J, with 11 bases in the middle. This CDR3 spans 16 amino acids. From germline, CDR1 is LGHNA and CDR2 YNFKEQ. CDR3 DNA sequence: TGTGCCAGCAGCCAAGATCATTCGGGGATGAACACTGAAGCTTTCTTT. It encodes CASSQDHSGMNTEAFF.

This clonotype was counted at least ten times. The CDR3 DNA follows: TGCAGCGTCGTCGACCGGGGACTAGAGAGTGAGCAGTACTTC. This sequence encodes CSVVDRGLESEQYF. V is TRBV29-1 and J is TRBJ2-7; TRBD2 matches at 8 bases. V shed 6 bases and J 7 bases; nucleotides not matched to a gene: 14. CDR3 size: 14 residues. CDR1 is SQVTM and CDR2 is ANQGSEA in the germline V gene.

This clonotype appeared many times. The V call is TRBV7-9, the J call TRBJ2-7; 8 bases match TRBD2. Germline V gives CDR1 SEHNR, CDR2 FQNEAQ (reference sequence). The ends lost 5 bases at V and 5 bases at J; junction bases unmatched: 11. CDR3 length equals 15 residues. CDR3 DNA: TGTGCCAGCAGCCCACGATTAGCGGGAATGAACGAGCAGTACTTC. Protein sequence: CASSPRLAGMNEQYF.

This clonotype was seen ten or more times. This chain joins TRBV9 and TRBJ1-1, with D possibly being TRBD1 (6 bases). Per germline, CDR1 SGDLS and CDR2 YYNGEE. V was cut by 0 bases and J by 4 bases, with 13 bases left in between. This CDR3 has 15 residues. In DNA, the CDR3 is TGTGCCAGCAGCGTAGCCCAAAGGGGGGCCACTGAAGCTTTCTTT. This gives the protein CASSVAQRGATEAFF.

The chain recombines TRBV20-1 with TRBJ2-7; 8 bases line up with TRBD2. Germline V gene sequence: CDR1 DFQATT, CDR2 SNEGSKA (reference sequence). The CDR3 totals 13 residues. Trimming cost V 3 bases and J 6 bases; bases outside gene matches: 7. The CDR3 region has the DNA TGCAGTGCTAGTCTTAGCGGGAACGGCGAGCAGTACTTC. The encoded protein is CSASLSGNGEQYF.

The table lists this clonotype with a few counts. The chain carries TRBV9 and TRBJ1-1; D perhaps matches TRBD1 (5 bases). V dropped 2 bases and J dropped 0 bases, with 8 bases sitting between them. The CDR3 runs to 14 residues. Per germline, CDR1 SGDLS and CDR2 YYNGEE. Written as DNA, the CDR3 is TGTGCCAGCAGCGTCATGGGGCTGAACACTGAAGCTTTCTTT. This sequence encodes CASSVMGLNTEAFF. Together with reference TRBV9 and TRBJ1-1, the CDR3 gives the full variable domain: DSGVTQTPKHLITATGQRVTLRCSPRSGDLSVYWYQQSLDQGLQFLIQYYNGEERAKGNILERFSAQQFPDLHSELNLSSLELGDSALYFCASSVMGLNTEAFFGQGTRLTVV.

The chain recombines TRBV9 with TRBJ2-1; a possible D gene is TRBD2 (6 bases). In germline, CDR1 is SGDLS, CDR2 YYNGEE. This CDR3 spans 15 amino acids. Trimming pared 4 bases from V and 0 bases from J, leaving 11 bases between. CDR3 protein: CASSPGTASYNEQFF. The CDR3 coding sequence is TGTGCCAGCAGCCCCGGGACTGCCTCCTACAATGAGCAGTTCTTC.

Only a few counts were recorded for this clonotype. The CDR3 reads CASSLSGTGKGEQYF. For the CDR3, the DNA is TGTGCCAGCAGTTTATCGGGGACAGGGAAAGGCGAGCAGTACTTC. The chain links TRBV27 to TRBJ2-7, with 9 bases fitting TRBD1. The length of the CDR3 is 15 residues. Germline lookup yields CDR1 MNHEY and CDR2 SMNVEV (reference sequence). Trimming cost V 0 bases and J 6 bases; bases outside gene matches: 6.

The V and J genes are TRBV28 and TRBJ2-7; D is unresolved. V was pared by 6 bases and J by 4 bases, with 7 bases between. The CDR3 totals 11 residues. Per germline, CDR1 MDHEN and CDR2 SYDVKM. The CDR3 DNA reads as TGTGCCAGCAGGACTGTTTACGAGCAGTACTTC. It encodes CASRTVYEQYF.

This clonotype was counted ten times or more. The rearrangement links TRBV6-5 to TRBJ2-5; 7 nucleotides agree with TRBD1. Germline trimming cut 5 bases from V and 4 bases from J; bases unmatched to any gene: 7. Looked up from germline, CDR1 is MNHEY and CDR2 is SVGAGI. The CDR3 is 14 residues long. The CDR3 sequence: CASSPTGSRETQYF. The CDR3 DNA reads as TGTGCCAGCAGTCCGACAGGGTCTCGAGAGACCCAGTACTTC.